A selection of T cell receptor beta chains follows, all from one sample in a study of cytomegalovirus exposure and HLA in healthy donors. Using immunoSEQ multiplex PCR, the repertoire was profiled, and TCRdb retains in-frame clones only, with some absent. The sample lists about 96,000 clones; roughly 74% were seen once. Sequenced material: PBMCs. These receptors were obtained from a female donor in good health and CMV-seropositive. The CDR3 runs from the conserved cysteine through the conserved F or W. D genes are given only for firm matches. Expanded clones get a size class; other rows say once, few or many, or leave the size out.

clone_size | j_call | v_call | d_call | cdr3_nt | cdr3_aa
NA | TRBJ1-5 | TRBV27 | TRBD1 | TGTGCCAGCGGACCGGGACAGGGCCATCAGCCCCAGCATTTT | CASGPGQGHQPQHF
NA | TRBJ2-7 | TRBV29-1 | TRBD1 | TGCAGCGTTGTCTACGGGACAGGAGCTTACGAGCAGTACTTC | CSVVYGTGAYEQYF
NA | TRBJ2-7 | TRBV18 | NA | TGTGCCAGCTCACCGTCGACAGGTTACGAGCAGTACTTC | CASSPSTGYEQYF
NA | TRBJ2-3 | TRBV30 | NA | TGTGCCTGGAGTGTAGCGGGCCGGTGGGATACGCAGTATTTT | CAWSVAGRWDTQYF
NA | TRBJ1-2 | TRBV11-2 | NA | TGTGCCAGCAGCTTAGATCTGACAGGTGTAGGCTATGGCTACACCTTC | CASSLDLTGVGYGYTF
NA | TRBJ1-6 | TRBV7-8 | TRBD1 | TGTGCCAGCAGCTTAGAGAGGGGGCACGATTCACCCCTCCACTTT | CASSLERGHDSPLHF
NA | TRBJ1-2 | TRBV30 | NA | TGTGCCTGGAGTGTACGGGAGACATGGGTTCGTGGCTACACCTTC | CAWSVRETWVRGYTF
NA | TRBJ2-2 | TRBV28 | NA | TGTGCCAGCAGTTTATTGAGTGTGACCGGGGAGCTGTTTTTT | CASSLLSVTGELFF
NA | TRBJ2-3 | TRBV6-6 | NA | TGTGCCAGCAAGAGCGGCGGGTCAGATACGCAGTATTTT | CASKSGGSDTQYF
NA | TRBJ2-5 | TRBV25-1 | NA | TGTGCCAGCAGTGATGCCGGGAGTCTGGCCCAGTACTTC | CASSDAGSLAQYF
NA | TRBJ1-2 | TRBV11-3 | NA | TGTGCCAGCAGCTCCCCAGGACAGCTCTATGGCTACACCTTC | CASSSPGQLYGYTF
NA | TRBJ2-5 | TRBV28 | NA | TGTGCCAGCAGGGCAGGAAAAGAGACCCAGTACTTC | CASRAGKETQYF
NA | TRBJ2-7 | TRBV7-3 | TRBD2 | TGTGCCAGCAGCCCTAGCGGGGGGCCTTACGAGCAGTACTTC | CASSPSGGPYEQYF
NA | TRBJ1-4 | TRBV4-3 | NA | TGCGCCAGCAGCCGCAGGGGACGGGGTGAAAAACTGTTTTTT | CASSRRGRGEKLFF
NA | TRBJ2-2 | TRBV9 | TRBD1 | TGTGCCAGCAGCCACTTCGGGACAGGGAAAACCGGGGAGCTGTTTTTT | CASSHFGTGKTGELFF
NA | TRBJ2-5 | TRBV30 | NA | TGTGCCTGGGAACAGCAGATTCAAGAGACCCAGTACTTC | CAWEQQIQETQYF
NA | TRBJ2-1 | TRBV6-6 | TRBD2 | TGTGCCAGCAGCCACGGGACTAGCGGGGGGAATGAGCAGTTCTTC | CASSHGTSGGNEQFF
NA | TRBJ1-2 | TRBV15 | TRBD1 | TGTGCCACCAGCCCCAGGGACAGAACTAACTATGGCTACACCTTC | CATSPRDRTNYGYTF
NA | TRBJ1-5 | TRBV10-3 | TRBD1 | TGTGCCATCAGTGAGCCGGGGACAGTTCAGCCCCAGCATTTT | CAISEPGTVQPQHF
NA | TRBJ2-2 | TRBV7-3 | NA | TGTGCCAGCAGCTTAGGGCTCAACACCGGGGAGCTGTTTTTT | CASSLGLNTGELFF
once | TRBJ1-6 | TRBV5-4 | TRBD1 | TGTGCCAGCAGCGCGGGGGACAGGGATAATTCACCCCTCCACTTT | CASSAGDRDNSPLHF
NA | TRBJ1-2 | TRBV28 | NA | TGTGCCAGCAGTTCGGGACACTCATATGGCTACACCTTC | CASSSGHSYGYTF
few | TRBJ2-3 | TRBV2 | TRBD1 | TGTGCCAGCAGTGGGACAGGGGATACGCAGTATTTT | CASSGTGDTQYF
NA | TRBJ1-5 | TRBV6-5 | TRBD1 | TGTGCCAGCAGCCCGGACAGGGAGTCGCCCCAGCATTTT | CASSPDRESPQHF
few | TRBJ2-2 | TRBV21-1 | NA | TGTGCCAGCAGTTCTCGGTGTGAGGAGGCCACCGGGGAGCTGTTTTTT | CASSSRCEEATGELFF
NA | TRBJ2-5 | TRBV7-9 | NA | TGTGCCAGCAGCTTATTGGCAGATCAAGAGACCCAGTACTTC | CASSLLADQETQYF
NA | TRBJ2-2 | TRBV2 | NA | TGTGCCAGCAGATGGGGCAGTTGGAGAACCGGGGAGCTGTTTTTT | CASRWGSWRTGELFF
NA | TRBJ2-6 | TRBV7-2 | NA | TGTGCCAGCAGCTTAGTCCGCTCTGGGGCCAACGTCCTGACTTTC | CASSLVRSGANVLTF
NA | TRBJ2-1 | TRBV18 | NA | TGTGCCAGCTCGGTCGGGGCAGGGGGGAACAATGAGCAGTTCTTC | CASSVGAGGNNEQFF
once | TRBJ2-7 | TRBV7-2 | TRBD2 | TGTGCCAGCAGTCCGGGGGGTGGGCGCTACGAGCAGTACTTC | CASSPGGGRYEQYF